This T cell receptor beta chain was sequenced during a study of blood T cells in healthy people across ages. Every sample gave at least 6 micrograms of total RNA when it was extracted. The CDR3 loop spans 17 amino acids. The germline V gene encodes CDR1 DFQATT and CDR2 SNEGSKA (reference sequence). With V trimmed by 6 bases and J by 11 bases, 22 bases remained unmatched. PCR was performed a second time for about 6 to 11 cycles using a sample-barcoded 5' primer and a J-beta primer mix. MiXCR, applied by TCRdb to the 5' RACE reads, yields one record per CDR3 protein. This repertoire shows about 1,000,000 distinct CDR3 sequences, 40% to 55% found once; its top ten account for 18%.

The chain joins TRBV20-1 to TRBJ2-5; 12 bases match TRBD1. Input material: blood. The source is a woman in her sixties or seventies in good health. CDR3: CSAKATGTGGSRTKQYF. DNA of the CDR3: TGCAGTGCCAAAGCAACCGGGACAGGGGGCAGTCGGACTAAGCAGTACTTC.